This TCR beta chain was captured in a study of blood T cells in healthy people across ages. The CDR3 is 15 amino acids. V gave up 4 bases and J gave up 3 bases, with 15 bases separating them. From germline, CDR1 is SGHAT and CDR2 FQNNGV. It was with a sample-barcoded 5' primer and a J-beta primer mix that a second PCR of about 6 to 12 cycles was run. Via MiXCR, TCRdb re-called the 5' RACE reads, giving one row per CDR3 protein. The sample gives some 1.7 million distinct CDR3 sequences, about 30% of which show up once; 7.7% is in the top ten. V is TRBV11-2 and J is TRBJ1-2; tentatively, D is TRBD1 (5 bases). The sequenced material came from blood. The sequence derives from a woman between 25 and 40 years old in good health. The CDR3 DNA follows: TGTGCCAGCAGCTCGCCGCGCAGGGACTACTATGGCTACACCTTC. This codes for CASSSPRRDYYGYTF.